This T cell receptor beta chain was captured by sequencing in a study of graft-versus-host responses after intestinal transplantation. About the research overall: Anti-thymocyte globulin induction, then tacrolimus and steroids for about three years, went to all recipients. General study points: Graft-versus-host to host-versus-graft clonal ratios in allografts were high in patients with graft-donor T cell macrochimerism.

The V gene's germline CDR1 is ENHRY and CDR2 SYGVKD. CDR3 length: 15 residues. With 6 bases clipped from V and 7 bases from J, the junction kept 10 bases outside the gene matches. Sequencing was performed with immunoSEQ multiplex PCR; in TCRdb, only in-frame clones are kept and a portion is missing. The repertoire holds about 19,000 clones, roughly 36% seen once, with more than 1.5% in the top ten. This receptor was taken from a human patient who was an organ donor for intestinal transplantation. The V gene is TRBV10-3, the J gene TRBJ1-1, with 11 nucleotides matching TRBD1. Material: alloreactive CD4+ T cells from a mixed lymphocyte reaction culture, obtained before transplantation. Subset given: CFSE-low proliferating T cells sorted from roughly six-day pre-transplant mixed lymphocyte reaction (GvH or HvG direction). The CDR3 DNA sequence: TGTGCCATCAGCGGACAGGGGGCCTTGTTTGGTGAAGCTTTCTTT. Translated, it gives CAISGQGALFGEAFF.